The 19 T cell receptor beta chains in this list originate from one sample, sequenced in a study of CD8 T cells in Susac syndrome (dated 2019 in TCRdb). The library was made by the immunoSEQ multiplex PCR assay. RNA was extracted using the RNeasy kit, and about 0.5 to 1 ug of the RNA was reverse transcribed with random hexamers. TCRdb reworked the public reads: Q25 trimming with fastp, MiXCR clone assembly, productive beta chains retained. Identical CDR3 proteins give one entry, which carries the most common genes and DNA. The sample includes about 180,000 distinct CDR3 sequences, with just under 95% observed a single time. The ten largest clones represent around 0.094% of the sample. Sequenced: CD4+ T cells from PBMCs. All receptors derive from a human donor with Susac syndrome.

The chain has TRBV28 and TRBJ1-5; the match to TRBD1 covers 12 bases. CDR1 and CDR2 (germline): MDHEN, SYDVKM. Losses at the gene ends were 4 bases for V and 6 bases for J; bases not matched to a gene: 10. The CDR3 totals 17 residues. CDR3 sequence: CASSSPAGTGGGQPQHF. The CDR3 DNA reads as TGTGCCAGCAGTTCCCCAGCCGGGACAGGGGGCGGTCAGCCCCAGCATTTT.

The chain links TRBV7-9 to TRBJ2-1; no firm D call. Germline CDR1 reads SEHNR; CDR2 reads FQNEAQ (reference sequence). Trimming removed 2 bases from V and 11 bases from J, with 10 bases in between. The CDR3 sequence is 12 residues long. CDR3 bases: TGTGCCAGCAGCTTAAGTAGGGATCAGCAGTTCTTC. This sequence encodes CASSLSRDQQFF.

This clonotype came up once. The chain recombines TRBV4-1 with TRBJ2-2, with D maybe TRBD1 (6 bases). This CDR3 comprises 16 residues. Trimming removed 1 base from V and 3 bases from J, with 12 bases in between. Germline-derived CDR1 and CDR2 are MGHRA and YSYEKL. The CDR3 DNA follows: TGCGCCAGCAGCCAAGTAATCAGGGGTCACACCGGGGAGCTGTTTTTT. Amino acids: CASSQVIRGHTGELFF.

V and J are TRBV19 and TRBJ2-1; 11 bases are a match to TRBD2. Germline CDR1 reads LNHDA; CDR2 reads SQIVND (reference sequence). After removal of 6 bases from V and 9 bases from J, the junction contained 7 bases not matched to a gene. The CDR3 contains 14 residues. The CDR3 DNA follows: TGTGCCAGTAGCCGACTAGCGGGGCTGGGTGAGCAGTTCTTC. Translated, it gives CASSRLAGLGEQFF.

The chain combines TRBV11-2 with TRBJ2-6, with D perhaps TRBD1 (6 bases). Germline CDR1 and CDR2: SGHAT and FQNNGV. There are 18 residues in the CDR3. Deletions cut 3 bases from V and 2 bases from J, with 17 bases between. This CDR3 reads CASSFRGPTSAGANVLTF. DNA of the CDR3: TGTGCCAGCAGCTTCAGGGGACCGACCTCAGCTGGGGCCAACGTCCTGACTTTC.

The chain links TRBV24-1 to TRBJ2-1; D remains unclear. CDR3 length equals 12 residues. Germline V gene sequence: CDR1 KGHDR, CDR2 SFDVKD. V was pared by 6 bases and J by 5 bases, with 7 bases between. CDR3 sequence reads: CATSLLDNEQFF. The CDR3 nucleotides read TGTGCCACCAGTTTACTCGACAATGAGCAGTTCTTC.

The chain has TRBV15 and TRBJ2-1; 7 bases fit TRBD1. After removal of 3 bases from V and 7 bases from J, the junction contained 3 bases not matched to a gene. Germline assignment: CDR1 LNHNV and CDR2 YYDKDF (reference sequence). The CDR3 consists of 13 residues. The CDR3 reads CATSRTRGNEQFF. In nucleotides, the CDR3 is TGTGCCACCAGCAGGACCAGGGGGAATGAGCAGTTCTTC.

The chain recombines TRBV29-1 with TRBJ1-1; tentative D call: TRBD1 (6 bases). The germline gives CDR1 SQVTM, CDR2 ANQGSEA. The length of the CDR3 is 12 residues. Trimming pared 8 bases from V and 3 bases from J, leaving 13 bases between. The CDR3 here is CSLNRVDTEAFF. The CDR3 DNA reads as TGCAGCCTCAACAGGGTTGACACTGAAGCTTTCTTT.

CDR3 nucleotides: TGTGCCAGCACCCCGCGTGGGGTGCGTGGCACAGATACGCAGTATTTT. It specifies CASTPRGVRGTDTQYF. The genes are TRBV7-2 and TRBJ2-3; no firm D call. CDR1 SGHTA and CDR2 FQGNSA come from the germline V gene. V lost 7 bases to trimming and J lost 1 base, with 18 bases between them. CDR3 length: 16 residues. Supplemented by reference TRBV7-2 and TRBJ2-3, the full variable domain reads GAGVSQSPSNKVTEKGKDVELRCDPISGHTALYWYRQSLGQGLEFLIYFQGNSAPDKSGLPSDRFSAERTGGSVSTLTIQRTQQEDSAVYLCASTPRGVRGTDTQYFGPGTRLTVL.

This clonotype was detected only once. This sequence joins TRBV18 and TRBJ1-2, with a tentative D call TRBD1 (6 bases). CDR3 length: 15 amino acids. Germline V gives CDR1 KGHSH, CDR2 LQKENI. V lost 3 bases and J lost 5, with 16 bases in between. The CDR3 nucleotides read TGTGCCAGCTCACCTTTCGATCCAGGACAGTATGGCTACACCTTC. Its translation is CASSPFDPGQYGYTF. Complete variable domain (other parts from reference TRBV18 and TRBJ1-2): NAGVMQNPRHLVRRRGQEARLRCSPMKGHSHVYWYRQLPEEGLKFMVYLQKENIIDESGMPKERFSAEFPKEGPSILRIQQVVRGDSAAYFCASSPFDPGQYGYTFGSGTRLTVV.

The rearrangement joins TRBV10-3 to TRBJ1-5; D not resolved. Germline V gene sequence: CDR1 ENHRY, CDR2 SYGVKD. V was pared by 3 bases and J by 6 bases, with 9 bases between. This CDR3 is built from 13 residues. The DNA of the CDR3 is TGTGCCATCAGTGATTCTTCGGGTCAGCCCCAGCATTTT. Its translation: CAISDSSGQPQHF.

The CDR3 bases are TGTGCCAGCAGCCCACAGATGGGAGGCTACACCTTC. Translation gives CASSPQMGGYTF. The chain couples TRBV7-2 to TRBJ1-2; D gene unclear. V shed 5 bases and J shed 8 bases, with 12 bases lying between them. This CDR3 is 12 amino acids long. Per the germline V gene, CDR1 is SGHTA and CDR2 is FQGNSA.

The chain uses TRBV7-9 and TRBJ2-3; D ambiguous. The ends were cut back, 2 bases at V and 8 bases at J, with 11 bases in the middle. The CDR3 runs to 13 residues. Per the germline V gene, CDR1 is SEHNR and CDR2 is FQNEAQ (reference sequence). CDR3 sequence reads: CASSLMTDGTQYF. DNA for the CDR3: TGTGCCAGCAGCTTAATGACTGACGGTACGCAGTATTTT.

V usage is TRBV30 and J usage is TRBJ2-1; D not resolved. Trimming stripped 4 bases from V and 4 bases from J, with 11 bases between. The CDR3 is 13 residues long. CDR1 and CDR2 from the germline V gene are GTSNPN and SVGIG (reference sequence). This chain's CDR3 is CAWTPKAYNEQFF. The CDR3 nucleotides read TGTGCCTGGACCCCAAAAGCTTACAATGAGCAGTTCTTC.

The CDR3 reads CATSDSGRLRETQYF. Here the CDR3 DNA reads TGTGCCACCAGTGATTCGGGACGACTGCGGGAGACCCAGTACTTC. The genes are TRBV24-1 and TRBJ2-5; TRBD1 or TRBD2 may be the D gene (5 bases each). The CDR3 consists of 15 residues. The V gene's germline CDR1 is KGHDR and CDR2 SFDVKD. Trimming removed 2 bases at V and 5 bases at J, with 14 bases between.

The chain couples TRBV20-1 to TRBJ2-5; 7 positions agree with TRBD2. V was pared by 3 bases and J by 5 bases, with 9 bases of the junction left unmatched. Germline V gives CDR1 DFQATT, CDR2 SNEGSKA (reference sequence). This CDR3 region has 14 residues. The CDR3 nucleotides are TGCAGTGCTAGTGGACTAGGTCCCTCCGAGACCCAGTACTTC. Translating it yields CSASGLGPSETQYF.

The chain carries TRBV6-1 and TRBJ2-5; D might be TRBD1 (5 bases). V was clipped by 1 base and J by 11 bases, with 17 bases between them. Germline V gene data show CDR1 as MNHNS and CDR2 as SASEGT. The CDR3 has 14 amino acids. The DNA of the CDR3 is TGTGCCAGCAGTGAAGTGGGTGGGTTAGGGGCGCAGTACTTC. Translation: CASSEVGGLGAQYF.

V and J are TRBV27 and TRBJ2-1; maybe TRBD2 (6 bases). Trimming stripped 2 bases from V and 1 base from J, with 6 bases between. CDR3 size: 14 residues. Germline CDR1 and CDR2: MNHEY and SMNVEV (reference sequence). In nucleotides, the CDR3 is TGTGCCAGCAGTTTACGGGGGTCCTACAATGAGCAGTTCTTC. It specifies CASSLRGSYNEQFF.

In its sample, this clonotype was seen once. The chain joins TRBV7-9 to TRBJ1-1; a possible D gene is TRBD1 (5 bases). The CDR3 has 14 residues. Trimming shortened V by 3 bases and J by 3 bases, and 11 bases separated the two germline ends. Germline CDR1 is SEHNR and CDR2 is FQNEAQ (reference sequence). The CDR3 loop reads CASSLSREDTEAFF. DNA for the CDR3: TGTGCCAGCAGCTTGAGCAGGGAAGACACTGAAGCTTTCTTT. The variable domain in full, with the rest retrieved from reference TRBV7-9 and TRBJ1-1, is DTGVSQNPRHKITKRGQNVTFRCDPISEHNRLYWYRQTLGQGPEFLTYFQNEAQLEKSRLLSDRFSAERPKGSFSTLEIQRTEQGDSAMYLCASSLSREDTEAFFGQGTRLTVV.